This entry lists 2 T cell receptor beta chains sequenced from one sample in a study of shared clonotypes between healthy human individuals (dated by TCRdb to the early 2020s). CD8 naive samples were obtained by positive selection for CCR7 among CD45RO-negative cells, yielding a CD45RA+CCR7+ population from which TemRA cells were excluded. The library was prepared using the immunoSEQ multiplex PCR assay. TCRdb took this table from immuneACCESS and kept in-frame rearrangements with V and J called. Such tables lack part of the clones; where checked against another copy, unresolved V genes explain under half of the gap, and the rest is unexplained. Here the sample has about 2.2 million clones; 80% to 95% occur a single time. Of the sample, about 1.7% is held by the ten largest clones. Sequenced material: naive CD8+ T cells from PBMCs. The intended sense of this specimen's cell subset or site label: CD45RA+CCR7+. The receptor source for this set is a man between 18 and 35 years old in good health. Some clones in this sample may be carry-over from other donors' samples.

The rearrangement joins TRBV7-9 to TRBJ1-3; tentatively, D is TRBD1 (6 bases). Trimming took 5 bases from V and 3 from J, leaving 14 bases between them. This CDR3 is 15 amino acids long. Germline CDR1 and CDR2: SEHNR and FQNEAQ (reference sequence). CDR3 nucleotide sequence: TGTGCCAGCAGCCCCGGGGGCGACCTTGGAAACACCATATATTTT. Translating it yields CASSPGGDLGNTIYF.

The chain links TRBV30 to TRBJ2-5; 13 bases match TRBD2. Germline V gene data show CDR1 as GTSNPN and CDR2 as SVGIG (reference sequence). Trimming cost V 7 bases and J 7 bases; bases outside gene matches: 12. This CDR3 contains 15 residues. CDR3 residues: CAYSGTSGDPGTQYF. DNA of the CDR3: TGTGCCTACTCCGGGACTAGCGGGGATCCGGGGACCCAGTACTTC. Full variable domain (outside the CDR3, taken from reference TRBV30 and TRBJ2-5): SQTIHQWPATLVQPVGSPLSLECTVEGTSNPNLYWYRQAAGRGLQLLFYSVGIGQISSEVPQNLSASRPQDRQFILSSKKLLLSDSGFYLCAYSGTSGDPGTQYFGPGTRLLVL.